Below are 31 T cell receptor beta chains sequenced from a single sample in a study of early T cells in non-severe SARS-CoV-2 infection. TCRdb itself ran the 5' RACE reads through MiXCR, one entry per CDR3 protein. The sample has some 71,000 distinct CDR3 sequences; 9.5% to 12% are singletons. This material consisted of whole blood, taken at baseline. Receptors were obtained from an adult who was a healthcare worker with PCR-confirmed SARS-CoV-2 infection or an uninfected control (not recorded which).

This clonotype was found many times. The rearrangement links TRBV6-1 to TRBJ1-6; D is unclear. V shed 7 bases and J shed 10 bases, with 17 bases lying between them. CDR1 and CDR2 (germline): MNHNS, SASEGT. There are 14 residues in the CDR3. CDR3 sequence: CASTPRAGNSPLHF. CDR3 bases: TGTGCCAGCACCCCTAGGGCGGGGAACTCACCCCTCCACTTT.

The gene calls are TRBV6-2 or TRBV6-3 and TRBJ2-4, with TRBD1 identical over 7 bases. The CDR3 loop spans 15 amino acids. V shed 6 bases, J shed 3 bases, and the junction held 8 bases outside the gene matches. Germline assignment: CDR1 MNHEY and CDR2 SVGEGT. CDR3 in amino acids: CASRLAGTDKNIQYF. Written as DNA, the CDR3 is TGTGCCAGCAGGCTTGCCGGGACAGACAAAAACATTCAGTACTTC.

There are a few counts of this clonotype. This chain uses TRBV20-1 with TRBJ2-7, with D perhaps TRBD2 (7 bases). The V gene's germline CDR1 is DFQATT and CDR2 SNEGSKA (reference sequence). Trimming removed 2 bases from V and 6 bases from J, with 17 bases in between. This CDR3 comprises 14 residues. In DNA, the CDR3 is TGCAGTGCTAGACCGCCGGGGGGCGGCTCCGAGCAGTACTTC. The encoded protein is CSARPPGGGSEQYF.

This clonotype appeared many times. V gene TRBV30 combines with J gene TRBJ1-5; 8 bases are shared with TRBD1. Germline trimming cut 2 bases from V and 7 bases from J; bases unmatched to any gene: 7. CDR1 and CDR2 (germline): GTSNPN, SVGIG (reference sequence). This CDR3 contains 14 residues. The CDR3 nucleotides are TGTGCCTGGAGTAGGACACAGGGGGACCAGCCCCAGCATTTT. Translated: CAWSRTQGDQPQHF.

This clonotype was seen only a few times. The V and J genes are TRBV30 and TRBJ2-2; D perhaps matches TRBD1 (7 bases). The CDR3 has 16 amino acids. Trimming removed 8 bases from V and 4 bases from J, with 23 bases in between. The V gene's germline CDR1 is GTSNPN and CDR2 SVGIG (reference sequence). CDR3 protein: CAGGGGLGPRTGELFF. The DNA of the CDR3 is TGTGCCGGAGGAGGGGGCTTAGGCCCACGCACCGGGGAGCTGTTTTTT.

In this sample, this clonotype turned up a few times. V usage is TRBV7-9 and J usage is TRBJ1-2, with D possibly TRBD1 on 6 matching bases. V was trimmed by 3 bases and J by 2 bases, leaving 10 bases between them. The CDR3 contains 14 residues. Germline V gene data show CDR1 as SEHNR and CDR2 as FQNEAQ (reference sequence). CDR3: CASSLDRLNYGYTF. The CDR3 nucleotides are TGTGCCAGCAGCTTGGACAGACTAAACTATGGCTACACCTTC.

This clonotype was observed a handful of times. The chain recombines TRBV24-1 with TRBJ2-1; 9 bases are shared with TRBD1. V lost 2 bases, J lost 3 bases, and 4 bases stayed unmatched. This CDR3 has 16 residues. The germline gives CDR1 KGHDR, CDR2 SFDVKD. The CDR3 DNA reads as TGTGCCACCAGTGATTCTACAGGGGGCTTCTACAATGAGCAGTTCTTC. It codes for CATSDSTGGFYNEQFF.

In this sample, this clonotype turned up a few times. The chain carries TRBV11-2 and TRBJ2-1; D is ambiguous. Per germline, CDR1 SGHAT and CDR2 FQNNGV. The V and J ends lost 5 bases and 3 bases respectively, with 11 bases between them. This CDR3 region has 14 residues. CDR3 nucleotide sequence: TGTGCCAGCAGCCCAGTTGTGAGCTACAATGAGCAGTTCTTC. Translation gives CASSPVVSYNEQFF.

This clonotype was found many times. The CDR3 coding sequence is TGTGCCAGCAGTTACCGTCCCAGGACCACTGAAGCTTTCTTT. As protein: CASSYRPRTTEAFF. The chain uses TRBV6-2 or TRBV6-3 and TRBJ1-1; D unresolved. The V end lost 2 bases, the J end lost 4 bases, and 11 bases lay between the germline ends. CDR3 length equals 14 residues. Germline CDR1 is MNHEY and CDR2 is SVGEGT.

The CDR3, as DNA: TGTGCCAGCTCACCACCGGACAGGGTTACCTCACCCCTCCACTTT. It is translated as CASSPPDRVTSPLHF. The rearrangement links TRBV18 to TRBJ1-6, with TRBD1 matching over 8 bases. In germline, CDR1 is KGHSH, CDR2 LQKENI. The CDR3 covers 15 residues. The V segment lost 0 bases and the J segment 10 bases; nucleotides outside the gene matches: 5.

The chain combines TRBV10-3 with TRBJ2-1; a weak D match, TRBD1 (6 bases). V was cut by 4 bases and J by 2 bases, with 15 bases left in between. The CDR3 is 16 residues long. From germline, CDR1 is ENHRY and CDR2 SYGVKD. CDR3 in DNA: TGTGCCATCAGTGGAGCAGGGGACGGGGCCTACAATGAGCAGTTCTTC. It specifies CAISGAGDGAYNEQFF.

The chain carries TRBV6-1 and TRBJ1-5; 11 bases fit TRBD1. The CDR3 covers 17 residues. Trimming took 4 bases from V and 4 from J; bases not matched to a gene: 9. Germline V CDR1 and CDR2: MNHNS, SASEGT. CDR3 nucleotides: TGTGCCAGCAGTGGAGCCGTCCGGGACAGGGGGAATCAGCCCCAGCATTTT. Translated: CASSGAVRDRGNQPQHF.

This clonotype was picked up a small number of times. V and J are TRBV27 and TRBJ1-3; D may be TRBD1 (6 bases). Trimming removed 4 bases from V and 0 bases from J, with 13 bases in between. Germline assignment: CDR1 MNHEY and CDR2 SMNVEV (reference sequence). This CDR3 region has 16 residues. CDR3 sequence reads: CASSSKGTLSGNTIYF. The CDR3 DNA is TGTGCCAGCAGTTCAAAAGGGACACTCTCTGGAAACACCATATATTTT.

This clonotype was detected only a few times. This chain joins TRBV29-1 and TRBJ2-5; a weak D match, TRBD1 (7 bases). Germline V CDR1 and CDR2: SQVTM, ANQGSEA. There are 16 residues in the CDR3. The V end lost 2 bases, the J end lost 4 bases, and 20 bases lay between the germline ends. The CDR3: CSVERLQPGGPETQYF. Written as DNA, the CDR3 is TGCAGCGTTGAACGGTTGCAGCCAGGGGGGCCAGAGACCCAGTACTTC.

The sample holds a few counts of this clonotype. J is TRBJ2-6 and V is TRBV10-3, with 7 bases identical to TRBD1. Germline V gives CDR1 ENHRY, CDR2 SYGVKD. Losses at the gene ends were 4 bases for V and 4 bases for J; bases not matched to a gene: 13. CDR3 length: 18 residues. The CDR3 region has the DNA TGTGCCATCAGTGGGGACAGCGGAATCAGCGCGGGGGCCAACGTCCTGACTTTC. Its translation is CAISGDSGISAGANVLTF.

This clonotype was counted at least ten times. DNA of the CDR3: TGTGCCAGCAGCATATTACCGGGACAGGGATCAGCGGAAGCTTTCTTT. Translation: CASSILPGQGSAEAFF. The chain joins TRBV6-5 to TRBJ1-1; 9 nucleotides align to TRBD1. Germline V CDR1 and CDR2: MNHEY, SVGAGI. The V and J ends lost 6 bases and 8 bases, in that order; junction bases with no gene match: 16. This CDR3 comprises 16 residues.

This clonotype was picked up a small number of times. As DNA, the CDR3 is TGTGCCAGCAGCCAAGAGGGACTGAAGTACGAGCAGTACTTC. It translates to CASSQEGLKYEQYF. The chain joins TRBV3-1 to TRBJ2-7; tentatively, D is TRBD2 (6 bases). V lost 0 bases to trimming and J lost 4 bases, with 10 bases between them. The CDR3 runs 14 residues. In germline, CDR1 is LGHDT, CDR2 YNNKEL (reference sequence).

This clonotype was seen many times. J is TRBJ2-5 and V is TRBV20-1, with 14 positions matching TRBD2. V shed 5 bases and J 5 bases; nucleotides not matched to a gene: 10. This CDR3 comprises 16 residues. Germline CDR1 is DFQATT and CDR2 is SNEGSKA (reference sequence). The CDR3 is CSAAGTSGGPGETQYF. DNA of the CDR3: TGCAGTGCTGCGGGGACTAGCGGGGGTCCGGGTGAGACCCAGTACTTC.

CDR3 nucleotides: TGTGCCAGCAGTTCGACCCAGTACTTC. This gives the protein CASSSTQYF. This chain connects TRBV2 to TRBJ2-5; D gene unclear. CDR1 is SNHLY, CDR2 FYNNEI, per germline. Trimming took 5 bases from V and 7 from J, leaving 2 bases between them. This CDR3 contains 9 residues.

This clonotype was seen a handful of times. The chain carries TRBV7-9 and TRBJ2-1; D not certain. CDR1 is SEHNR and CDR2 is FQNEAQ in the germline V gene (reference sequence). The CDR3 length is 11 residues. The V end lost 5 bases, the J end lost 6 bases, and 5 bases lay between the germline ends. DNA for the CDR3: TGTGCCAGCAGCCCAAGCAATGAGCAGTTCTTC. It is translated as CASSPSNEQFF.

This clonotype appeared many times. J is TRBJ1-1 and V is TRBV30; D remains ambiguous. The CDR3 loop spans 14 amino acids. Germline V lookup: CDR1 GTSNPN, CDR2 SVGIG (reference sequence). The V and J ends lost 1 base and 0 bases respectively, with 9 bases between them. CDR3 nucleotides: TGTGCCTGGAGTGCTCCCGGGTTGAACACTGAAGCTTTCTTT. Amino acid sequence: CAWSAPGLNTEAFF.

This clonotype occurred a few times. The gene calls are TRBV5-1 and TRBJ2-2; TRBD2 matches at 13 bases. With V trimmed by 4 bases and J by 2 bases, 11 bases remained unmatched. The germline gives CDR1 SGHRS, CDR2 YFSETQ. CDR3 length equals 19 residues. The CDR3 loop reads CASSAEGGTSGDNTGELFF. CDR3 nucleotides: TGCGCCAGCAGCGCCGAGGGTGGGACTAGCGGGGACAACACCGGGGAGCTGTTTTTT.

Many counts were recorded for this clonotype. The CDR3 here is CASSLAEFGEQYF. For the CDR3, the DNA is TGTGCCAGCAGCTTAGCGGAGTTCGGGGAGCAGTACTTC. The chain links TRBV7-2 to TRBJ2-7; D remains unclear. V was shortened by 0 bases and J by 7 bases, with 10 bases between the two germline ends. The CDR3 is 13 amino acids. Germline CDR1 SGHTA, CDR2 FQGNSA.

The chain couples TRBV11-3 to TRBJ2-5, with 9 bases identical to TRBD1. V gave up 4 bases and J gave up 5 bases; unmatched junction bases: 8. The CDR3 is 15 residues long. The germline CDR1 and CDR2 sequences are SGHNT and YENEEA. CDR3 coding DNA: TGTGCCAGCAGCTCCACACCCGGGACAGGGGAGACCCAGTACTTC. Encoded protein: CASSSTPGTGETQYF.

This clonotype was recorded at least ten times. V and J are TRBV5-6 and TRBJ1-4; 8 bases are a match to TRBD1. Germline V lookup: CDR1 SGHDT, CDR2 YYEEEE. The CDR3 loop spans 18 amino acids. Trimming took 1 base from V and 2 from J; bases not matched to a gene: 10. Written as DNA, the CDR3 is TGTGCCAGCAGCTTGTTTGGGACAGGATTGGGGACTAATGAAAAACTGTTTTTT. Residues: CASSLFGTGLGTNEKLFF.

Many counts were recorded for this clonotype. The chain recombines TRBV4-3 with TRBJ2-7; TRBD2 matches 7 bases. The CDR3 sequence is 17 residues long. V gave up 2 bases and J gave up 4 bases; unmatched junction bases: 14. Germline assignment: CDR1 LGHNA and CDR2 YSLEER. As DNA, the CDR3 is TGCGCCAGCAGCCAAAAAGAGAAGAAAGCGGGGCATTACGAGCAGTACTTC. Residues: CASSQKEKKAGHYEQYF.

V usage is TRBV6-2 or TRBV6-3 and J usage is TRBJ2-7; D is unclear. CDR3 length: 11 residues. V lost 6 bases and J lost 2, with 5 bases in between. Germline V gene sequence: CDR1 MNHEY, CDR2 SVGEGT. The CDR3 spells CASRTTYEQYF. In DNA, the CDR3 is TGTGCCAGCAGAACTACCTACGAGCAGTACTTC.

This rearrangement joins TRBV20-1 to TRBJ1-6, with TRBD1 matching 8 bases. The trim removed 0 bases at V and 4 bases at J, leaving 2 bases unmatched. This CDR3 spans 15 amino acids. Germline V gene sequence: CDR1 DFQATT, CDR2 SNEGSKA (reference sequence). In DNA form, the CDR3 reads TGCAGTGCTAGAGAGGGGACAGGATATAATTCACCCCTCCACTTT. Translated: CSAREGTGYNSPLHF.

This clonotype has more than one count but fewer than ten. This chain connects TRBV28 to TRBJ1-1, with unresolved D. The CDR3 contains 13 residues. V lost 7 bases, J lost 1 base, and 10 bases lay in between. The germline V gene encodes CDR1 MDHEN and CDR2 SYDVKM. This CDR3 is CASTLLENTEAFF. CDR3 coding DNA: TGTGCCAGCACCTTGTTGGAGAACACTGAAGCTTTCTTT.

V gene TRBV19 combines with J gene TRBJ1-1, with 7 bases that match TRBD1. There are 13 residues in the CDR3. Per the germline V gene, CDR1 is LNHDA and CDR2 is SQIVND (reference sequence). Trimming cost V 4 bases and J 4 bases; bases outside gene matches: 3. DNA for the CDR3: TGTGCCAGTAGTAAACAGGGGATCACTGAAGCTTTCTTT. This translates into CASSKQGITEAFF.

V and J are TRBV7-2 and TRBJ2-3; 9 positions match TRBD2. The germline V gene encodes CDR1 SGHTA and CDR2 FQGNSA. CDR3 length: 16 amino acids. The V and J ends lost 7 bases and 2 bases, in that order; junction bases with no gene match: 10. DNA of the CDR3: TGTGCCAGCATGGACAGCGGGAGGCCCCTCACAGATACGCAGTATTTT. It codes for CASMDSGRPLTDTQYF.